The next 26 T cell receptor beta chains were all read from a single sample in a study of T cells in Graves' hyperthyroidism and ophthalmopathy. Amplification yielded TCR beta CDR3 regions, with RNA transcripts as the source. The HTBI primer set was used in a first-round RT-PCR of the TCR CDR3. TCRdb ran MiXCR on the multiplex PCR reads and lists one entry per CDR3 protein. Among roughly 300,000 distinct CDR3 sequences listed, over 15% were seen once. Sequencing was carried out using blood. The receptors stem from a woman between 45 and 65 years old with Graves' hyperthyroidism.

The chain couples TRBV27 to TRBJ2-6; possibly TRBD1 for D (5 bases). V was pared by 8 bases and J by 1 base, with 15 bases between. The CDR3 extends over 16 amino acids. Germline assignment: CDR1 MNHEY and CDR2 SMNVEV (reference sequence). In nucleotides, the CDR3 is TGTGCCAGCGGGTCTCTAGGGGATTCTGGGGCCAACGTCCTGACTTTC. Its protein product is CASGSLGDSGANVLTF.

This clonotype appeared a few times. The chain carries TRBV5-1 and TRBJ2-7, with TRBD2 matching 8 bases. The germline V gene has CDR1 SGHRS and CDR2 YFSETQ. V gave up 7 bases and J gave up 0 bases; unmatched junction bases: 6. The CDR3 has 14 amino acids. Here the CDR3 reads CASRPGGTSYEQYF. CDR3 DNA: TGCGCCAGCCGTCCGGGGGGGACCTCCTACGAGCAGTACTTC.

The V and J genes are TRBV29-1 and TRBJ1-4; no clear D. This CDR3 is 13 amino acids long. CDR1 and CDR2 (germline): SQVTM, ANQGSEA. Trimming took off 7 bases at V and 6 bases at J, with 15 bases between the two ends. For the CDR3, the DNA is TGCAGCGCCCGGAGCCCGAGGGATGAAAAACTGTTTTTT. Its protein product is CSARSPRDEKLFF.

This clonotype has a count of ten or more. The chain uses TRBV30 and TRBJ2-3, with a possible D match to TRBD2 (6 bases). V lost 3 bases to trimming and J lost 2 bases, with 12 bases between them. This CDR3 region has 14 residues. Germline CDR1 GTSNPN, CDR2 SVGIG (reference sequence). The CDR3 DNA reads TGTGCCTGGAGCGCGGGACTCTACACAGATACGCAGTATTTT. Translated: CAWSAGLYTDTQYF.

This clonotype appeared many times. This chain connects TRBV5-5 to TRBJ2-1, with 7 bases identical to TRBD1. CDR3 length: 15 residues. Germline V gives CDR1 SGHKS, CDR2 YYEKEE (reference sequence). The J segment lost 5 bases and the V segment lost 5 bases, leaving 10 bases of the junction unmatched. CDR3 DNA sequence: TGTGCCAGCAGAGCGACAGGGTTTTCCGACAATGAGCAGTTCTTC. It is translated as CASRATGFSDNEQFF.

The chain uses TRBV20-1 and TRBJ2-3, with 7 bases identical to TRBD1. This CDR3 comprises 14 residues. The germline V gene encodes CDR1 DFQATT and CDR2 SNEGSKA (reference sequence). The junction had 5 bases not matched to a gene; V was cut back by 5 bases and J by 0 bases. CDR3 nucleotide sequence: TGCAGTGCTTGGGACAGATCTAGCACAGATACGCAGTATTTT. Translating gives CSAWDRSSTDTQYF.

This clonotype was counted ten times or more. The J gene is TRBJ2-5, the V gene TRBV2, with D possibly being TRBD1 or TRBD2 (5 bases each). The CDR3 totals 12 residues. V was clipped by 4 bases and J by 7 bases, with 10 bases between them. Germline CDR1 SNHLY, CDR2 FYNNEI. The CDR3 nucleotides are TGTGCCAGCAGTGGGGGGACGGCGACCCAGTACTTC. The encoded protein is CASSGGTATQYF. Full variable domain (missing parts from reference TRBV2 and TRBJ2-5): EPEVTQTPSHQVTQMGQEVILRCVPISNHLYFYWYRQILGQKVEFLVSFYNNEISEKSEIFDDQFSVERPDGSNFTLKIRSTKLEDSAMYFCASSGGTATQYFGPGTRLLVL.

The chain combines TRBV14 with TRBJ2-2; D gene uncertain. The germline V and J ends were trimmed by 0 bases and 0 bases, with 14 bases remaining between them. There are 18 residues in the CDR3. Germline lookup yields CDR1 SGHDN and CDR2 FVKESK. This CDR3 reads CASSQDLLKTSNTGELFF. In DNA, the CDR3 is TGTGCCAGCAGCCAAGATTTGTTGAAGACTTCGAACACCGGGGAGCTGTTTTTT.

Many counts were recorded for this clonotype. The chain combines TRBV2 with TRBJ2-5; 11 bases align to TRBD2. The V gene's germline CDR1 is SNHLY and CDR2 FYNNEI. This CDR3 is 15 amino acids long. Trimming took 0 bases from V and 7 from J; bases not matched to a gene: 4. Here the CDR3 DNA reads TGTGCCAGCAGTGAAGCGCCTGGACTAGCGGGGACCCAGTACTTC. Protein sequence: CASSEAPGLAGTQYF.

This clonotype was picked up many times. The chain is built from TRBV13 and TRBJ2-1; 8 nucleotides agree with TRBD1. The germline gives CDR1 PRHDT, CDR2 FYEKMQ (reference sequence). This CDR3 has 16 amino acids. After removal of 1 base from V and 8 bases from J, the junction contained 10 bases not matched to a gene. CDR3 nucleotide sequence: TGTGCCAGCAGCTTAGTCCGGACAGGGTATGGCGATGAGCAGTTCTTC. Residues: CASSLVRTGYGDEQFF.

This clonotype was detected only a few times. V gene TRBV20-1 combines with J gene TRBJ2-5; 9 bases agree with TRBD2. V gave up 6 bases and J gave up 5 bases; unmatched junction bases: 13. Germline loops: CDR1 DFQATT, CDR2 SNEGSKA (reference sequence). The CDR3 has 15 residues. The CDR3 nucleotides are TGCAGTGCCGCTCTGGCGGGGGGGGGGCGGGAGACCCAGTACTTC. Translating gives CSAALAGGGRETQYF.

This clonotype was observed a few times. The chain employs TRBV7-9 and TRBJ1-1; TRBD1 is a possible D gene (5 bases). This CDR3 region has 15 residues. Germline V gives CDR1 SEHNR, CDR2 FQNEAQ (reference sequence). The V end was cut by 0 bases, the J end by 0 bases, with 8 bases between. The CDR3 DNA reads as TGTGCCAGCAGCTTAGCGCAGGGACTGAACACTGAAGCTTTCTTT. This codes for CASSLAQGLNTEAFF.

This clonotype was seen at least ten times. The genes are TRBV11-2 and TRBJ2-1; D possibly corresponds to TRBD1 (7 bases). The CDR3 runs 15 residues. Germline loops: CDR1 SGHAT, CDR2 FQNNGV. V lost 1 base and J lost 8, with 15 bases in between. CDR3 protein: CASSLGLGRGDEQFF. The CDR3 bases are TGTGCCAGCAGCTTAGGCCTCGGCAGGGGGGATGAGCAGTTCTTC. Variable domain in full (rest from reference TRBV11-2 and TRBJ2-1): EAGVAQSPRYKIIEKRQSVAFWCNPISGHATLYWYQQILGQGPKLLIQFQNNGVVDDSQLPKDRFSAERLKGVDSTLKIQPAKLEDSAVYLCASSLGLGRGDEQFFGPGTRLTVL.

At least ten counts were recorded for this clonotype. The rearrangement links TRBV5-1 to TRBJ1-1; D perhaps matches TRBD1 (5 bases). The CDR3 sequence is 18 residues long. In germline, CDR1 is SGHRS, CDR2 YFSETQ. V lost 1 base and J 1 base, leaving 20 bases between the germline ends. Here the CDR3 reads CASSLNRGPFVGNTEAFF. In nucleotides, the CDR3 is TGCGCCAGCAGCTTGAATAGGGGACCATTCGTGGGGAACACTGAAGCTTTCTTT.

This clonotype showed up many times. The J gene is TRBJ1-4, the V gene TRBV27; 10 bases align to TRBD1. The CDR3 consists of 16 residues. V shed 3 bases, J shed 4 bases, and the junction held 5 bases outside the gene matches. Germline lookup yields CDR1 MNHEY and CDR2 SMNVEV (reference sequence). The chain's CDR3 is CASSLGQGRGNEKLFF. The CDR3, as DNA: TGTGCCAGCAGTTTGGGACAGGGGAGGGGTAATGAAAAACTGTTTTTT. Complete variable domain (other parts from reference TRBV27 and TRBJ1-4): EAQVTQNPRYLITVTGKKLTVTCSQNMNHEYMSWYRQDPGLGLRQIYYSMNVEVTDKGDVPEGYKVSRKEKRNFPLILESPSPNQTSLYFCASSLGQGRGNEKLFFGSGTQLSVL.

This clonotype has ten or more counts. The chain recombines TRBV5-1 with TRBJ2-3; TRBD1 might be the D (6 bases). Germline CDR1 and CDR2: SGHRS and YFSETQ. The CDR3 has 15 amino acids. V was shortened by 1 base and J by 2 bases, with 11 bases between the two germline ends. CDR3 nucleotide sequence: TGCGCCAGCAGCTTGAGACAGGTCGACACAGATACGCAGTATTTT. The encoded protein is CASSLRQVDTDTQYF.

This clonotype was seen many times. The chain recombines TRBV6-1 with TRBJ2-4; TRBD1 matches 8 bases. V dropped 6 bases and J dropped 2; count of bases not matched to a gene: 3. This CDR3 region has 14 residues. Germline CDR1 and CDR2: MNHNS and SASEGT. The CDR3: CASSGQGSKNIQYF. The CDR3 DNA follows: TGTGCCAGCAGCGGACAGGGTTCCAAAAACATTCAGTACTTC.

This clonotype was seen many times. This chain joins TRBV12-5 and TRBJ1-6; TRBD1 might be the D (6 bases). The germline gives CDR1 LGHNT, CDR2 FRNRAP. Trimming pared 2 bases from V and 0 bases from J, leaving 14 bases between. This CDR3 is built from 18 residues. This CDR3 reads CASGLLRTVSSYNSPLHF. In DNA form, the CDR3 reads TGTGCTAGTGGTTTGCTTCGGACAGTCAGCTCCTATAATTCACCCCTCCACTTT.

This sequence joins TRBV11-2 and TRBJ1-4; 9 positions agree with TRBD1. The CDR3 loop spans 15 amino acids. Germline loops: CDR1 SGHAT, CDR2 FQNNGV. V dropped 2 bases and J dropped 6; count of bases not matched to a gene: 4. The CDR3 spells CASSLPGQGDEKLFF. The DNA of the CDR3 is TGTGCCAGCAGCTTACCGGGACAGGGAGATGAAAAACTGTTTTTT.

This clonotype was detected only a few times. This chain connects TRBV2 to TRBJ1-2, with 9 bases aligning to TRBD1. CDR3 size: 13 residues. V shed 6 bases, J shed 5 bases, and the junction held 4 bases outside the gene matches. CDR1 and CDR2 (germline): SNHLY, FYNNEI. This CDR3 reads CASRDRGFYGYTF. The CDR3 bases are TGTGCCAGCAGGGACAGGGGATTTTATGGCTACACCTTC.

The chain employs TRBV20-1 and TRBJ2-7; 7 bases are a match to TRBD2. Trimming at V came to 3 bases and at J to 4 bases, leaving 9 bases not matched to a gene. Germline values: CDR1 DFQATT, CDR2 SNEGSKA (reference sequence). The CDR3 extends over 14 amino acids. The CDR3 nucleotides read TGCAGTGCTAGCCCGGTGGGGGGGGGTTACGAGCAGTACTTC. Encoded protein: CSASPVGGGYEQYF.

In its sample, this clonotype was seen a few times. The rearrangement joins TRBV29-1 to TRBJ1-2; 7 nucleotides line up with TRBD1. Germline V gene sequence: CDR1 SQVTM, CDR2 ANQGSEA. This CDR3 spans 14 amino acids. Unmatched junction bases numbered 8, after V lost 3 bases and J lost 4 bases. The DNA for the CDR3 is TGCAGCGTTGAGAGGGGGCCGTCAAGCTATGGCTACACCTTC. It translates to CSVERGPSSYGYTF.

The V gene is TRBV25-1, the J gene TRBJ2-6; D may correspond to TRBD1 or TRBD2 (7 bases each). Germline V gene sequence: CDR1 MGHDK, CDR2 SYGVNS. V was trimmed by 10 bases and J by 2 bases, leaving 15 bases between them. CDR3 size: 15 residues. This chain's CDR3 is CATSRGGTGANVLTF. The CDR3 nucleotides are TGTGCCACTTCCAGGGGGGGAACTGGGGCCAACGTCCTGACTTTC.

This clonotype was detected ten times or more. The chain uses TRBV18 and TRBJ2-1; 7 bases line up with TRBD2. The J segment lost 8 bases and the V segment lost 0 bases, leaving 4 bases of the junction unmatched. The CDR3 length is 14 residues. Germline CDR1 KGHSH, CDR2 LQKENI. CDR3: CASSPPGREHEQFF. DNA of the CDR3: TGTGCCAGCTCACCACCGGGGCGGGAGCATGAGCAGTTCTTC.

The chain recombines TRBV18 with TRBJ1-2, with 7 bases aligning to TRBD1. The length of the CDR3 is 12 residues. The germline V gene has CDR1 KGHSH and CDR2 LQKENI. V dropped 6 bases and J dropped 6; count of bases not matched to a gene: 4. CDR3 in DNA: TGTGCCAGCTCGGCTGGGACAGATGGCTACACCTTC. Translated: CASSAGTDGYTF.

The sample holds many counts of this clonotype. The J gene is TRBJ2-5, the V gene TRBV12-3 or TRBV12-4; no definite D call. The germline V and J ends were trimmed by 3 bases and 2 bases, with 7 bases remaining between them. The CDR3 is made up of 13 amino acids. Here the CDR3 reads CASSLMGQETQYF. The CDR3 DNA is TGTGCCAGCAGTTTGATGGGACAAGAGACCCAGTACTTC.